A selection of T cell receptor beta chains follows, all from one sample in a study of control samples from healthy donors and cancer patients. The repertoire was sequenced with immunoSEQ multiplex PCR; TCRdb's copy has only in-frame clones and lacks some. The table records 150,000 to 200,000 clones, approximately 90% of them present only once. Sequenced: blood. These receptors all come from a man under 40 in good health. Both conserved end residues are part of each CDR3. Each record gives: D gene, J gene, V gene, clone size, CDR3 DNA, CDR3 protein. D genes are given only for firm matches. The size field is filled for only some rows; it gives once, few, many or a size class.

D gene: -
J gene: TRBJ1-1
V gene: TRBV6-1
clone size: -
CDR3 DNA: TGTGCCAGCAGTGACGACATAAACACTGAAGCTTTCTTT
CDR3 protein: CASSDDINTEAFF

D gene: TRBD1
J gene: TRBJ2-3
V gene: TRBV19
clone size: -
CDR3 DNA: TGTGCCAGTAAGACAGGGCCTAAAAATACGCAGTATTTT
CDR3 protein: CASKTGPKNTQYF

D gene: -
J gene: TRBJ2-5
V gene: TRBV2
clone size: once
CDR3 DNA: TGTGCCAGCAGCGGACAGACCGCCGGCGAGACCCAGTACTTC
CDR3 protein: CASSGQTAGETQYF

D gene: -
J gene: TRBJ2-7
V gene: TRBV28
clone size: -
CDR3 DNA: TGTGCCAGCAGTTTTAGTCACCTTTACGAGCAGTACTTC
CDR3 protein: CASSFSHLYEQYF

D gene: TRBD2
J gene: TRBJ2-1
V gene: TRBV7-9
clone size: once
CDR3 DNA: TGTGCCGCCGTGAGGGGAGGGCCTTACAATGAGCAGTTCTTC
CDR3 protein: CAAVRGGPYNEQFF

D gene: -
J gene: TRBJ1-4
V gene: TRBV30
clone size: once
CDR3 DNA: TGTGCCTGGACCACAGGGAATAATGAAAAACTGTTTTTT
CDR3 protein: CAWTTGNNEKLFF

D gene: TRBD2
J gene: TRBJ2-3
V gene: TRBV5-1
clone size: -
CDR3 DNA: TGCGCCAGCAGCTTGCGTAGCGGGGACGCAGATACGCAGTATTTT
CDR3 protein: CASSLRSGDADTQYF

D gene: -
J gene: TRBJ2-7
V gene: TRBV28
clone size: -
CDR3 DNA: TGTGCCAGCAGTCCCCCCCGTCCCCCCGAGCAGTACTTC
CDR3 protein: CASSPPRPPEQYF

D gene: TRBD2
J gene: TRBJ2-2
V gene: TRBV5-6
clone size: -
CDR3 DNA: TGTGCCAGCAGCTGGAGAGCGGGGGGTAACACCGGGGAGCTGTTTTTT
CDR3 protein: CASSWRAGGNTGELFF

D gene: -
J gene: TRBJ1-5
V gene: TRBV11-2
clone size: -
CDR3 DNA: TGTGCCAGCAGCTTAGAAGTGGCACGGCCCCAGCATTTT
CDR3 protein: CASSLEVARPQHF

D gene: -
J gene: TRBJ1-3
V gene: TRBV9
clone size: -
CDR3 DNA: TGTGCCAGCAGCCCGACCGGGACCTCTGGAAACACCATATATTTT
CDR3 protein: CASSPTGTSGNTIYF

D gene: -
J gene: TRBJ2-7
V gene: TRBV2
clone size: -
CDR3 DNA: TGTGCCAGCAAGTCAGGCGGCGGGGCCTACGAGCAGTACTTC
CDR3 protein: CASKSGGGAYEQYF

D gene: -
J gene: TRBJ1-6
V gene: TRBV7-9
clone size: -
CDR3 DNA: TGTGCCAGCAGCTCCTCCTCTGGTCGATCACCCCTCCACTTT
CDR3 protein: CASSSSSGRSPLHF

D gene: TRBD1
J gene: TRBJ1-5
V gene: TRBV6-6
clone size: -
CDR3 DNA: TGTGCCAGCAGCCTGGTACAGGGGAATCAGCCCCAGCATTTT
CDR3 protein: CASSLVQGNQPQHF

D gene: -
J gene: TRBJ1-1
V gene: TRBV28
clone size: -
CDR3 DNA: TGTGCCAGCAGTACGTTGGGGAACACTGAAGCTTTCTTT
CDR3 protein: CASSTLGNTEAFF

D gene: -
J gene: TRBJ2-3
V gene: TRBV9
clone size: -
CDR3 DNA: TGTGCCAGCAGCGTAGCTACAGGACAGCGAAGCACAGATACGCAGTATTTT
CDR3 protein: CASSVATGQRSTDTQYF

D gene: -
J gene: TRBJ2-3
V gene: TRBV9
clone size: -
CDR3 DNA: TGTGCCAGCGTCCGGGACTCCCACCCCACAGATACGCAGTATTTT
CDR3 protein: CASVRDSHPTDTQYF

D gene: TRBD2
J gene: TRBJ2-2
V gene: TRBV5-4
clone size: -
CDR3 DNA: TGTGCCAGCAGCCATACGGGACTAGGGGTCACCGGGGAGCTGTTTTTT
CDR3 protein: CASSHTGLGVTGELFF

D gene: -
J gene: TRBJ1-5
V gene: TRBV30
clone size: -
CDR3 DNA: TGTGCCTGGAGTGTAAGCCTTCGACAGCATCAGCCCCAGCATTTT
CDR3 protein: CAWSVSLRQHQPQHF

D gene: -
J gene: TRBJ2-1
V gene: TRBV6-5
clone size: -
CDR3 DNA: TGTGCCAGCAGTTATTCTGAGCAGTTCTTC
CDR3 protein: CASSYSEQFF

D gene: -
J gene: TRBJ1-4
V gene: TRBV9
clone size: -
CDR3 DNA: TGTGCCAGCAGCGTACTGACCGGGGGTCCCAATGAAAAACTGTTTTTT
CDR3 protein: CASSVLTGGPNEKLFF

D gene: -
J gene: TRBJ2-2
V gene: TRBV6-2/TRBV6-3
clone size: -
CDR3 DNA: TGTGCCAGCAGTTACTCGGGCGGGGTCACCGGGGAGCTGTTTTTT
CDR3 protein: CASSYSGGVTGELFF

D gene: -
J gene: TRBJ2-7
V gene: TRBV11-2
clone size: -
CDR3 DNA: TGTGCCAGCAGCTTAGATCGTTGGGCCTACGAGCAGTACTTC
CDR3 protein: CASSLDRWAYEQYF

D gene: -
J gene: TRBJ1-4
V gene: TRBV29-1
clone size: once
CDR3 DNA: TGCAGCGTTAAACGATCTTCCGGAGGGGAAAAACTGTTTTTT
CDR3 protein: CSVKRSSGGEKLFF

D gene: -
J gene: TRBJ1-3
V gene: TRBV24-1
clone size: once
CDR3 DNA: TGTGCCACCAGTGATTTGCATGGGAACACCATATATTTT
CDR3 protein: CATSDLHGNTIYF

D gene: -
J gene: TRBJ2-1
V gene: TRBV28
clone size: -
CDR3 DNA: TGTGCCAGCAGAGCACCTTCCGGGACCCCACTCTACAATGAGCAGTTCTTC
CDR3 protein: CASRAPSGTPLYNEQFF

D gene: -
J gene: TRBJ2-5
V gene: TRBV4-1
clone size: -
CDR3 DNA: TGCGCCAGCAGCCAAGTGGGGGGACGACAAGAGACCCAGTACTTC
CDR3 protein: CASSQVGGRQETQYF

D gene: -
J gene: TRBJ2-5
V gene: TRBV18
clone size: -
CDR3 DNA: TGTGCCAGCTCACCACGCCTCAAAGAGACCCAGTACTTC
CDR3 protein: CASSPRLKETQYF

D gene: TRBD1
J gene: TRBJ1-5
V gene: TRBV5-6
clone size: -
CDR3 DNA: TGTGCCAGCAGTCTTGGAAGACAGGGGAGACAGCCCCAGCATTTT
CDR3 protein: CASSLGRQGRQPQHF

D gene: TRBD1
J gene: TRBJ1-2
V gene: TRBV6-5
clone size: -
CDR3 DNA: TGTGCCAGCAGAGGGACAGGTGTCCGAGGCTACACCTTC
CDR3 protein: CASRGTGVRGYTF

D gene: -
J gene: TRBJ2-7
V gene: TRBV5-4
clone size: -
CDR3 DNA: TGTGCCAGCAGCTTGGCCGGGGGGCGCGAGCAGTACTTC
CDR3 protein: CASSLAGGREQYF

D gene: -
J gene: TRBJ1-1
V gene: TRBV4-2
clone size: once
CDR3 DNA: TGTGCCAGCAGCCAACCCCTCGAGACTGAAGCTTTCTTT
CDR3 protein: CASSQPLETEAFF

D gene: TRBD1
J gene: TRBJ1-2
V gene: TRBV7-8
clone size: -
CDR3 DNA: TGTGCCAGCAGCTTTCGGGACAGGGAACATGGCTACACCTTC
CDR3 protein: CASSFRDREHGYTF

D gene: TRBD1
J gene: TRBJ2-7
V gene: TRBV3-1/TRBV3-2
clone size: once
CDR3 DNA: TGTGCCAGCAGCCGTCCACAGGGGTACGAGCAGTACTTC
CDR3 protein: CASSRPQGYEQYF

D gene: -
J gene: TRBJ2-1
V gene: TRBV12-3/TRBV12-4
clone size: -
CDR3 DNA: TGTGCCAGCACAACCAACAATGAGCAGTTCTTC
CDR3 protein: CASTTNNEQFF

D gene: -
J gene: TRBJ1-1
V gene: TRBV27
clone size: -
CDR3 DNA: TGTGCCAGCAGTTTAGGGACATCTAACACTGAAGCTTTCTTT
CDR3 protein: CASSLGTSNTEAFF

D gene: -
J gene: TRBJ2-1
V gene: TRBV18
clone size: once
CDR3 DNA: TGTGCCAGCTCACCTCCCGGGACAAACTACAATGAGCAGTTCTTC
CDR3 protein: CASSPPGTNYNEQFF

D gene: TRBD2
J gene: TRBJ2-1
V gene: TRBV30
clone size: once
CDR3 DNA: TGTGCCTGGGCAGGAGGTGACGGGAGGTACAATGAGCAGTTCTTC
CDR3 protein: CAWAGGDGRYNEQFF

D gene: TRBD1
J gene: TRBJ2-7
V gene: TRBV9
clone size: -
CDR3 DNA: TGTGCCAGCAGCGTCGGGACAGGGGGCCTAAATCCCTACGAGCAGTACTTC
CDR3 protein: CASSVGTGGLNPYEQYF

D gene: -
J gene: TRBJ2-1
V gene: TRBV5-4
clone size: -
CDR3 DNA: TGTGCCAGCAACACACCCGGGACTCAGGGAAACAATGAGCAGTTCTTC
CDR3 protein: CASNTPGTQGNNEQFF

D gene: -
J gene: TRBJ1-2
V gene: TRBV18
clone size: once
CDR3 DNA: TGTGCCAGCTCACCAAGCGGTGACTATGGCTACACCTTC
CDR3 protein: CASSPSGDYGYTF

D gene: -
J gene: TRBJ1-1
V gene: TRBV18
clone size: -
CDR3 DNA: TGTGCCAGCTCGCGCGGGACACCGAACACTGAAGCTTTCTTT
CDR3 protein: CASSRGTPNTEAFF

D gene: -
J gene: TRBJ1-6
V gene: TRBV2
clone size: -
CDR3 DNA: TGTGCCAGCGGGATAAGAGATGTGGGTTCACCCCTCCACTTT
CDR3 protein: CASGIRDVGSPLHF

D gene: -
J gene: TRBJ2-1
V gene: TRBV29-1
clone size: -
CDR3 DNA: TGCAGCGTTGACGCGCGGGGCTACAATGAGCAGTTCTTC
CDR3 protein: CSVDARGYNEQFF

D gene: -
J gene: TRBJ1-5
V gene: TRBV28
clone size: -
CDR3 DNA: TGTGCCAGCAACCAGGGTTATCAGCCCCAGCATTTT
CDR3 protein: CASNQGYQPQHF

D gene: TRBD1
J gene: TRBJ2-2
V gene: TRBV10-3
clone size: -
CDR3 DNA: TGTGCCATCAGGGACAGGGGGCCTCCGAACACCGGGGAGCTGTTTTTT
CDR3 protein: CAIRDRGPPNTGELFF

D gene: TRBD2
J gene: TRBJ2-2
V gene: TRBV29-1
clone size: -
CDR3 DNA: TGCAGCGTTGGCAAACTAGCGGGAGGCCCCGGGGAGCTGTTTTTT
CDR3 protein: CSVGKLAGGPGELFF

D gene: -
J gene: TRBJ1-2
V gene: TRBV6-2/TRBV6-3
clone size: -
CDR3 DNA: TGTGCCAGCAGTTACATCTCTAACTATGGCTACACCTTC
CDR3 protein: CASSYISNYGYTF

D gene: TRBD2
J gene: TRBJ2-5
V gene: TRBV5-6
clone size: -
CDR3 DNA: TGTGCCAGCAGCACGACTAGCGGGAGAGAGACCCAGTACTTC
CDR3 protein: CASSTTSGRETQYF

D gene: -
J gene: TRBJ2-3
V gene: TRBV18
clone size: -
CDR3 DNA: TGTGCCAGCTCACTACGAAACACAGATACGCAGTATTTT
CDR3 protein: CASSLRNTDTQYF

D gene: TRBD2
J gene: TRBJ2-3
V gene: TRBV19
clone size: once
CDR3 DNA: TGTGCCAGTTCTCCGGGACTAGTAGTGACAGATACGCAGTATTTT
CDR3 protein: CASSPGLVVTDTQYF

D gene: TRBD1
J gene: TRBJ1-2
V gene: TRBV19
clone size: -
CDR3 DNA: TGTGCCAGTAGTAGGCGGACAGGCGGGATTTCTGACACCTTC
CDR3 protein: CASSRRTGGISDTF

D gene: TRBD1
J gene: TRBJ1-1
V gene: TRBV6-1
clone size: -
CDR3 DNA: TGTGCCAGCAGTGAAGCTCGGGACAGGAACACTGAAGCTTTCTTT
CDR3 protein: CASSEARDRNTEAFF

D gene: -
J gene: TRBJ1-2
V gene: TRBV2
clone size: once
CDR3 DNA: TGTGCCAGCAGTGAGTCGGGGGCCAACTATGGCTACACCTTC
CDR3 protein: CASSESGANYGYTF

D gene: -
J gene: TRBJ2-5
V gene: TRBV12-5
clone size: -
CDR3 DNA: TGTGCTAGTGGTTTCCCGCCGGGTCCAAGGGGGGTAGGCCAAGAGACCCAGTACTTC
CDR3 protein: CASGFPPGPRGVGQETQYF

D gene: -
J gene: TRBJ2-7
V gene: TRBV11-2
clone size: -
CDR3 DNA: TGTGCCAGCAGCTCCGGGGCCTACGAGCAGTACTTC
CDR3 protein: CASSSGAYEQYF

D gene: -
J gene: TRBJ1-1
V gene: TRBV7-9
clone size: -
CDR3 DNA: TGTGCCAGCAGCTTAGGTAGGACAGATGAAGCTTTCTTT
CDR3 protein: CASSLGRTDEAFF